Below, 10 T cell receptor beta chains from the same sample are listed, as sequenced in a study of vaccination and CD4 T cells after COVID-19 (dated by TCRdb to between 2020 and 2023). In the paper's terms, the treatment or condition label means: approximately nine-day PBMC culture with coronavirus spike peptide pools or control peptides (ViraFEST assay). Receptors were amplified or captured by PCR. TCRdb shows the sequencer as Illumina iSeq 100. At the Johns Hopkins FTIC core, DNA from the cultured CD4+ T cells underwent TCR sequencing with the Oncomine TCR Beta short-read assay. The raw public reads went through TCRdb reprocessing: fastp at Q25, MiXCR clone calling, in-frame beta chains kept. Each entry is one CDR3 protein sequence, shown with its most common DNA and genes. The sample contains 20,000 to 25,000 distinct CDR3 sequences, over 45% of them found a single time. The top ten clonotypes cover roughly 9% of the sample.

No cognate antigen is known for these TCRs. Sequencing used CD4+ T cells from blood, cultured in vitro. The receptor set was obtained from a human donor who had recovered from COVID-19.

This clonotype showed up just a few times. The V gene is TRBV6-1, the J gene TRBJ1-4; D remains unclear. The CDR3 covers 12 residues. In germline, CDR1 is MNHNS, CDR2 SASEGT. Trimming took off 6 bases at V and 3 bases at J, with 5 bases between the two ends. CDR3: CASRGPNEKLFF. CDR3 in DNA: TGTGCCAGCAGAGGGCCTAATGAAAAACTGTTTTTT.

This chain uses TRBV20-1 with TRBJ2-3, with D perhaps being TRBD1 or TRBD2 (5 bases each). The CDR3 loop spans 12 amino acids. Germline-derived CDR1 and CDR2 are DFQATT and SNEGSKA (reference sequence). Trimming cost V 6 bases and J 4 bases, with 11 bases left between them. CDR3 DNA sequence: TGCAGTGCGCCCGGGACGGCAGATACGCAGTATTTT. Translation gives CSAPGTADTQYF.

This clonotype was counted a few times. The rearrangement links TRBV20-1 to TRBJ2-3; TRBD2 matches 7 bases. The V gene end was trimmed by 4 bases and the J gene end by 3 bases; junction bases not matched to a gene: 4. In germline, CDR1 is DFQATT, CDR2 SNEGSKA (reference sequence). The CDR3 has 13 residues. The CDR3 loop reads CSAIRTSTDTQYF. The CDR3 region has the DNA TGCAGTGCTATCAGGACTAGTACAGATACGCAGTATTTT.

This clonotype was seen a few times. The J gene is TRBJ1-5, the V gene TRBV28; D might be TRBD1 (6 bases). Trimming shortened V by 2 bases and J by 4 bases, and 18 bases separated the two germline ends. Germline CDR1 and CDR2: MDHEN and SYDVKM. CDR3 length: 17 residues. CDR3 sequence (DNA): TGTGCCAGCAGTTTAAGTTCATGGGGAGGGGGGAATCAGCCCCAGCATTTT. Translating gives CASSLSSWGGGNQPQHF.

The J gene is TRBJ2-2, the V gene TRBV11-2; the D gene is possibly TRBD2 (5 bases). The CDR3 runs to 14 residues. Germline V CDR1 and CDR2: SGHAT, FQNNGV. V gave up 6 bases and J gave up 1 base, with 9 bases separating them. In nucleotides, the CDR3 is TGTGCCAGCAGTTACAGCGGGAACACCGGGGAGCTGTTTTTT. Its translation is CASSYSGNTGELFF. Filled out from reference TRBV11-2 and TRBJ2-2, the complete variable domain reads EAGVAQSPRYKIIEKRQSVAFWCNPISGHATLYWYQQILGQGPKLLIQFQNNGVVDDSQLPKDRFSAERLKGVDSTLKIQPAKLEDSAVYLCASSYSGNTGELFFGEGSRLTVL.

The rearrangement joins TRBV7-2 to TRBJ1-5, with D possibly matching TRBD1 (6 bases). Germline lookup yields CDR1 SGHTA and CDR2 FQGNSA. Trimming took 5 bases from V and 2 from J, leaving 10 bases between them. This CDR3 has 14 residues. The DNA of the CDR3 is TGTGCCAGCAGCCCCCGACAGGGCAATCAGCCCCAGCATTTT. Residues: CASSPRQGNQPQHF.

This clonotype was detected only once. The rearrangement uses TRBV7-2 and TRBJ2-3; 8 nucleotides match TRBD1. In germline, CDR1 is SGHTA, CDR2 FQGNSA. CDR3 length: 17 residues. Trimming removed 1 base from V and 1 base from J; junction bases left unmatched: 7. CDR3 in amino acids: CASSLVPPGGGTDTQYF. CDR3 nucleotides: TGTGCCAGCAGCTTAGTTCCCCCAGGGGGCGGCACAGATACGCAGTATTTT.

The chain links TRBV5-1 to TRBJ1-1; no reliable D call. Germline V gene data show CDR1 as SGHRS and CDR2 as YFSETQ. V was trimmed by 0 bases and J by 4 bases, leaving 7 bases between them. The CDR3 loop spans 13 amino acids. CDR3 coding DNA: TGCGCCAGCAGCTTGGTTGGGGTCACTGAAGCTTTCTTT. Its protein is CASSLVGVTEAFF.

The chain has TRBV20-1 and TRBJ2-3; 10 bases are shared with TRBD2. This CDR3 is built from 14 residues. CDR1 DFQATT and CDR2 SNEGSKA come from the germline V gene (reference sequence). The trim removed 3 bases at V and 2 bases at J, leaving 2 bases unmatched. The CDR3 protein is CSARTSGFTDTQYF. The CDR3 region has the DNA TGCAGTGCTAGGACTAGCGGGTTCACAGATACGCAGTATTTT.

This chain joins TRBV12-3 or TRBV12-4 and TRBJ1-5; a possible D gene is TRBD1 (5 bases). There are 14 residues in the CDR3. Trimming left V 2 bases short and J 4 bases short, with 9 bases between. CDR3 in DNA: TGTGCCAGCAGTTTAACAGGCGGGAATCAGCCCCAGCATTTT. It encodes CASSLTGGNQPQHF.